This paragraph reports one TCR beta chain. Profiling relied on immunoSEQ multiplex PCR, and the TCRdb table lists in-frame clones only, not all of them. The data show about 330,000 clones, around 87% seen once. This record comes from a study of cytomegalovirus exposure and HLA in healthy donors. The germline V gene has CDR1 MNHEY and CDR2 SMNVEV (reference sequence). CDR3 length: 18 residues. V dropped 3 bases and J dropped 3; count of bases not matched to a gene: 11. This TCR came from a woman aged 25 to 45 in good health and CMV-seropositive. The chain employs TRBV27 and TRBJ2-2; TRBD2 matches at 9 bases. Sequencing was carried out using PBMCs. Here the CDR3 DNA reads TGTGCCAGCAGTTTCCTAGCGGGGACAGCCGCGTACACCGGGGAGCTGTTTTTT. Protein product: CASSFLAGTAAYTGELFF.